This entry lists 29 T cell receptor beta chains sequenced from one sample in a study of graft-versus-host responses after intestinal transplantation. Sequencing was performed with immunoSEQ multiplex PCR; in TCRdb, only in-frame clones are kept and a portion is missing. The sample holds 100,000 or so clones, about 90% seen once. These receptors are not linked to any known antigen. Sample: unstimulated CD4+ T cells sorted from spleen or lymph node cells, taken before intestinal transplant. The receptor source for this set is a human donor who received an intestinal transplant.

The chain uses TRBV28 and TRBJ2-7; D is unresolved. This CDR3 contains 14 residues. Trimming left V 2 bases short and J 5 bases short, with 13 bases between. Germline CDR1 reads MDHEN; CDR2 reads SYDVKM. CDR3 in DNA: TGTGCCAGCAGTTTACCGGTACCTCGAGACGAGCAGTACTTC. Translating gives CASSLPVPRDEQYF. The whole variable domain, remainder taken from reference TRBV28 and TRBJ2-7, is DVKVTQSSRYLVKRTGEKVFLECVQDMDHENMFWYRQDPGLGLRLIYFSYDVKMKEKGDIPEGYSVSREKKERFSLILESASTNQTSMYLCASSLPVPRDEQYFGPGTRLTVT.

This rearrangement joins TRBV5-1 to TRBJ2-1; 10 bases are shared with TRBD2. The V gene end was trimmed by 8 bases and the J gene end by 0 bases; junction bases not matched to a gene: 5. Germline loops: CDR1 SGHRS, CDR2 YFSETQ. The CDR3 spans 15 residues. CDR3 DNA sequence: TGCGCCAGTGTAGCGGGAGGCCTCTCCTACAATGAGCAGTTCTTC. This codes for CASVAGGLSYNEQFF. The whole variable domain, filled in from reference TRBV5-1 and TRBJ2-1, reads KAGVTQTPRYLIKTRGQQVTLSCSPISGHRSVSWYQQTPGQGLQFLFEYFSETQRNKGNFPGRFSGRQFSNSRSEMNVSTLELGDSALYLCASVAGGLSYNEQFFGPGTRLTVL.

J is TRBJ1-1 and V is TRBV5-1; TRBD1 matches at 7 bases. With 4 bases clipped from V and 8 bases from J, the junction kept 11 bases outside the gene matches. CDR3 length: 14 residues. Germline CDR1 reads SGHRS; CDR2 reads YFSETQ. CDR3 sequence reads: CASSPTPRQGEAFF. CDR3 bases: TGCGCCAGCAGCCCGACCCCCCGACAGGGAGAAGCTTTCTTT.

V and J are TRBV6-1 and TRBJ1-2; 7 bases agree with TRBD1. After removal of 4 bases from V and 10 bases from J, the junction contained 9 bases not matched to a gene. CDR1 is MNHNS, CDR2 SASEGT, per germline. This CDR3 has 13 residues. The CDR3 DNA sequence: TGTGCCAGCAGTGCTACCCCCCAGGGGGACTACACCTTC. It specifies CASSATPQGDYTF.

The chain carries TRBV9 and TRBJ1-4, with 7 bases matching TRBD1. V was pared by 0 bases and J by 8 bases, with 7 bases of the junction left unmatched. The CDR3 length is 15 residues. Germline values: CDR1 SGDLS, CDR2 YYNGEE. DNA of the CDR3: TGTGCCAGCAGCGTAGAGGCAGGGGGTGTGGAAAAACTGTTTTTT. Residues: CASSVEAGGVEKLFF.

The rearrangement links TRBV11-1 to TRBJ1-3; the D gene is possibly TRBD1 (5 bases). Germline CDR1 and CDR2: SGHAT and FQDESV (reference sequence). There are 13 residues in the CDR3. Trimming removed 5 bases from V and 4 bases from J, with 9 bases in between. Here the CDR3 DNA reads TGTGCCAGCAGCACCCGACAGGGAAACACCATATATTTT. As protein: CASSTRQGNTIYF.

The chain recombines TRBV28 with TRBJ1-2, with D tentatively TRBD1 (5 bases). The germline V gene encodes CDR1 MDHEN and CDR2 SYDVKM. This CDR3 comprises 14 residues. Between the trimmed V and J ends, which lost 6 bases and 4 bases, there was a span of 15 bases. CDR3 DNA: TGTGCCAGCAGCCTAGTGGGGCAGGCCTATGGCTACACCTTC. This translates into CASSLVGQAYGYTF.

The chain employs TRBV18 and TRBJ2-3; D is uncertain. The CDR3 consists of 12 residues. V lost 3 bases and J 2 bases, leaving 3 bases between the germline ends. Germline CDR1 KGHSH, CDR2 LQKENI. CDR3 sequence: CASSPSTDTQYF. The CDR3 DNA reads TGTGCCAGCTCACCCTCCACAGATACGCAGTATTTT. Supplemented by reference TRBV18 and TRBJ2-3, the full variable domain reads NAGVMQNPRHLVRRRGQEARLRCSPMKGHSHVYWYRQLPEEGLKFMVYLQKENIIDESGMPKERFSAEFPKEGPSILRIQQVVRGDSAAYFCASSPSTDTQYFGPGTRLTVL.

The chain recombines TRBV2 with TRBJ2-7, with a possible D match to TRBD1 (7 bases). This CDR3 has 15 residues. Germline V lookup: CDR1 SNHLY, CDR2 FYNNEI. The V end lost 6 bases, the J end lost 3 bases, and 18 bases lay between the germline ends. The CDR3 sequence is CASRLGQAGRYEQYF. In DNA form, the CDR3 reads TGTGCCAGCAGGCTCGGACAGGCGGGGCGCTACGAGCAGTACTTC.

The gene calls are TRBV5-1 and TRBJ2-2; possibly TRBD2 for D (6 bases). CDR1 SGHRS and CDR2 YFSETQ come from the germline V gene. This CDR3 is built from 16 residues. V lost 4 bases to trimming and J lost 1 base, with 14 bases between them. In nucleotides, the CDR3 is TGCGCCAGCAGCCGCCTTCTGGGGGGGAACACCGGGGAGCTGTTTTTT. Translated: CASSRLLGGNTGELFF.

The chain uses TRBV7-9 and TRBJ2-7; 11 positions agree with TRBD1. V lost 5 bases and J lost 5; bases outside the gene matches: 8. Per the germline V gene, CDR1 is SEHNR and CDR2 is FQNEAQ (reference sequence). This CDR3 has 15 residues. CDR3 nucleotides: TGTGCCAGCAGCGTACTCCGGGACAGGGGGGACGAGCAGTACTTC. The encoded protein is CASSVLRDRGDEQYF.

The chain carries TRBV9 and TRBJ2-2, with 7 bases aligning to TRBD1. The CDR3 totals 15 residues. Germline V gives CDR1 SGDLS, CDR2 YYNGEE. The V and J ends lost 4 bases and 1 base, in that order; junction bases with no gene match: 4. CDR3 sequence reads: CASSSRTGNTGELFF. The CDR3 DNA reads TGTGCCAGCAGCTCGCGGACAGGGAACACCGGGGAGCTGTTTTTT.

The chain joins TRBV6-1 to TRBJ1-4; 8 bases are shared with TRBD1. Germline V CDR1 and CDR2: MNHNS, SASEGT. The CDR3 length is 15 residues. Losses at the gene ends were 9 bases for V and 0 bases for J; bases not matched to a gene: 6. The CDR3 nucleotides read TGTGCCAGTACAGGGGGAAGGGCAACTAATGAAAAACTGTTTTTT. It is translated as CASTGGRATNEKLFF.

The chain combines TRBV5-1 with TRBJ2-1; 16 bases match TRBD2. Germline CDR1 is SGHRS and CDR2 is YFSETQ. The J segment lost 8 bases and the V segment lost 3 bases, leaving 11 bases of the junction unmatched. This CDR3 contains 18 residues. CDR3 nucleotide sequence: TGCGCCAGCAGCTCGGGGACTAGCGGGGGGGCTGGCTCGGATGAGCAGTTCTTC. This sequence encodes CASSSGTSGGAGSDEQFF.

This chain joins TRBV6-1 and TRBJ2-3; a possible D gene is TRBD2 (6 bases). The CDR3 covers 14 residues. Germline CDR1 is MNHNS and CDR2 is SASEGT. Trimming removed 6 bases from V and 5 bases from J, with 15 bases in between. The CDR3 DNA is TGTGCCAGCAGGACGCGGGGATACGGAGATACGCAGTATTTT. Protein: CASRTRGYGDTQYF.

V usage is TRBV5-1 and J usage is TRBJ2-7; D is uncertain. V was trimmed by 1 base and J by 0 bases, leaving 8 bases between them. The CDR3 runs to 14 residues. Germline V gene sequence: CDR1 SGHRS, CDR2 YFSETQ. CDR3 protein: CASSLSRSSYEQYF. The CDR3 DNA reads as TGCGCCAGCAGCTTGTCCCGGAGCTCCTACGAGCAGTACTTC.

The CDR3 sequence: CASSFQGGNSPLHF. The CDR3 DNA is TGTGCCAGCAGTTTTCAGGGAGGTAATTCACCCCTCCACTTT. The chain employs TRBV28 and TRBJ1-6, with a weak D call TRBD1 (5 bases). The CDR3 spans 14 residues. CDR1 is MDHEN, CDR2 SYDVKM, per germline. V lost 3 bases to trimming and J lost 6 bases, with 9 bases between them.

The chain carries TRBV19 and TRBJ2-6; D is unclear. This CDR3 contains 17 residues. Germline V gene lookup returns CDR1 LNHDA and CDR2 SQIVND (reference sequence). Trimming removed 6 bases at V and 0 bases at J, with 15 bases between. CDR3 sequence (DNA): TGTGCCAGTAGATCAAACCCAGGCCGCTCTGGGGCCAACGTCCTGACTTTC. Translating it yields CASRSNPGRSGANVLTF.

The chain couples TRBV6-5 to TRBJ2-5, with 7 nucleotides matching TRBD1. The tail of the sequence fits TRBJ2-7 better, so the J call may be wrong. In germline, CDR1 is MNHEY, CDR2 SVGAGI. The length of the CDR3 is 13 residues. The CDR3 DNA follows: TGTGCCACCCAGACAGGGAGAGCCTACGAGCAGTACTTC. Amino acid sequence: CATQTGRAYEQYF.

The rearrangement links TRBV5-1 to TRBJ1-1, with D possibly being TRBD1 (5 bases). The germline V and J ends were trimmed by 0 bases and 4 bases, with 7 bases remaining between them. CDR1 is SGHRS and CDR2 is YFSETQ in the germline V gene. The CDR3 length is 13 residues. CDR3 coding DNA: TGCGCCAGCAGCTTGGATGGGGCCACTGAAGCTTTCTTT. Amino acid sequence: CASSLDGATEAFF.

This rearrangement joins TRBV4-1 to TRBJ2-3; perhaps TRBD1 as D (5 bases). Germline V gene lookup returns CDR1 MGHRA and CDR2 YSYEKL. Trimming took off 1 base at V and 0 bases at J, with 17 bases between the two ends. The CDR3 is 18 amino acids. The CDR3 coding sequence is TGCGCCAGCAGCCAAGTACATGCAGGGCGCCTTAGCACAGATACGCAGTATTTT. The encoded protein is CASSQVHAGRLSTDTQYF.

J is TRBJ2-3 and V is TRBV6-5; D uncertain. This CDR3 contains 12 residues. Germline V lookup: CDR1 MNHEY, CDR2 SVGAGI. The ends were cut back, 7 bases at V and 3 bases at J, with 8 bases in the middle. Here the CDR3 reads CASTTRTDTQYF. DNA for the CDR3: TGTGCCAGCACCACAAGAACAGATACGCAGTATTTT.

The V call is TRBV28, the J call TRBJ1-6; D is possibly TRBD1 (5 bases). Germline-derived CDR1 and CDR2 are MDHEN and SYDVKM. CDR3 length: 14 residues. The V end lost 6 bases, the J end lost 6 bases, and 12 bases lay between the germline ends. This chain's CDR3 is CASSPGRLNSPLHF. DNA for the CDR3: TGTGCCAGCAGCCCAGGGAGGCTTAATTCACCCCTCCACTTT.

This chain joins TRBV19 and TRBJ1-2; 10 bases line up with TRBD1. The V gene end was trimmed by 5 bases and the J gene end by 1 base; junction bases not matched to a gene: 7. Germline-derived CDR1 and CDR2 are LNHDA and SQIVND (reference sequence). The CDR3 extends over 16 amino acids. The CDR3 protein is CASSARTGGFNYGYTF. CDR3 coding DNA: TGTGCCAGTAGTGCCCGGACAGGGGGTTTTAACTATGGCTACACCTTC.

The genes are TRBV9 and TRBJ2-3; 12 bases align to TRBD2. The CDR3 has 17 residues. Germline-derived CDR1 and CDR2 are SGDLS and YYNGEE. Germline trimming cut 2 bases from V and 0 bases from J; bases unmatched to any gene: 4. CDR3 nucleotide sequence: TGTGCCAGCAGCGTTCTAGCGGGGGGGCTCAGCACAGATACGCAGTATTTT. Its protein is CASSVLAGGLSTDTQYF.

This clone was seen a single time. The chain uses TRBV2 and TRBJ2-1; 10 positions match TRBD1. The V gene end was trimmed by 4 bases and the J gene end by 6 bases; junction bases not matched to a gene: 12. The germline V gene has CDR1 SNHLY and CDR2 FYNNEI. The CDR3 consists of 17 residues. The CDR3 DNA follows: TGTGCCAGCAGTGGATACCAAGGACAGGGGGGGGGCAATGAGCAGTTCTTC. As protein: CASSGYQGQGGGNEQFF.

This chain connects TRBV27 to TRBJ2-2; D is perhaps TRBD1 (5 bases). Trimming removed 3 bases from V and 5 bases from J, with 7 bases in between. The CDR3 covers 13 residues. Germline CDR1 and CDR2: MNHEY and SMNVEV (reference sequence). The CDR3: CASSFKGTGELFF. CDR3 sequence (DNA): TGTGCCAGCAGTTTTAAGGGGACCGGGGAGCTGTTTTTT.

V usage is TRBV28 and J usage is TRBJ2-6, with 7 bases lining up with TRBD1. V dropped 3 bases and J dropped 14; count of bases not matched to a gene: 10. In germline, CDR1 is MDHEN, CDR2 SYDVKM. The CDR3 consists of 14 residues. CDR3: CASSLLGTARFLTF. The CDR3 nucleotides are TGTGCCAGCAGTTTGTTAGGGACAGCACGATTCCTGACTTTC.

This sequence joins TRBV7-2 and TRBJ2-3; D gene unclear. This CDR3 has 14 amino acids. Trimming left V 1 base short and J 4 bases short, with 9 bases between. Per the germline V gene, CDR1 is SGHTA and CDR2 is FQGNSA. The CDR3 protein is CASSLVSPPDTQYF. As DNA, the CDR3 is TGTGCCAGCAGCTTAGTATCCCCTCCAGATACGCAGTATTTT.